The 17 T cell receptor beta chains presented below share a single source sample, sequenced in a study of blood T cell repertoires in COVID-19. The table came from immunoSEQ multiplex PCR; TCRdb's copy has only in-frame clones and leaves some out. The sample records a few hundred thousand clones, approximately 87% being singletons. The sample taken for sequencing was peripheral blood. The receptors originated from a man in his sixties with acute or convalescent COVID-19.

Turning to this clone: A junction boundary mismatches the germline segment, possibly from a read error. V is TRBV5-1 and J is TRBJ2-1; 9 bases match TRBD1. Germline V CDR1 and CDR2: SGHRS, YFSETQ. The length of the CDR3 is 15 residues. DNA of the CDR3: TGCGCCAGCAGTTTGGACAGGGGAGGAATGGATGAGCAGTTCTTC. Its translation: CASSLDRGGMDEQFF.

This chain uses TRBV14 with TRBJ2-1, with a tentative D call TRBD2 (5 bases). Germline V gene lookup returns CDR1 SGHDN and CDR2 FVKESK. V gave up 4 bases and J gave up 12 bases, with 19 bases separating them. The CDR3 totals 14 residues. The CDR3 here is CASSPMDHSTMQFF. In nucleotides, the CDR3 is TGTGCCAGCAGCCCTATGGACCACTCGACTATGCAGTTCTTC.

This clone was detected only a few times. V usage is TRBV28 and J usage is TRBJ1-2; 8 nucleotides agree with TRBD1. V lost 2 bases to trimming and J lost 8 bases; unmatched junction nucleotides: 4. The CDR3 contains 13 residues. In germline, CDR1 is MDHEN, CDR2 SYDVKM. CDR3 in DNA: TGTGCCAGCAGTTTACAGACAGGGGTCGGCTACACCTTC. It encodes CASSLQTGVGYTF.

This clone has a single count. This sequence joins TRBV6-6 and TRBJ1-1, with a possible D match to TRBD1 (5 bases). Germline values: CDR1 MNHNY, CDR2 SVGAGI (reference sequence). The length of the CDR3 is 13 residues. V was trimmed by 6 bases and J by 2 bases, leaving 10 bases between them. This chain's CDR3 is CASRPGQNTEAFF. For the CDR3, the DNA is TGTGCCAGCAGACCAGGACAAAACACTGAAGCTTTCTTT.

The gene calls are TRBV6-4 and TRBJ1-5; tentative D call: TRBD1 (5 bases). The CDR3 spans 16 residues. Germline CDR1 is MRHNA and CDR2 is SNTAGT. V was trimmed by 8 bases and J by 2 bases, leaving 19 bases between them. The CDR3 loop is CASPRGRGGGNQPQHF. In nucleotides, the CDR3 is TGTGCCAGCCCACGCGGGAGGGGTGGAGGCAATCAGCCCCAGCATTTT.

This chain connects TRBV7-2 to TRBJ2-7; possibly TRBD1 for D (6 bases). This CDR3 region has 15 residues. The germline V and J ends were trimmed by 4 bases and 2 bases, with 15 bases remaining between them. CDR1 is SGHTA, CDR2 FQGNSA, per germline. The CDR3 loop reads CASSSPTGGPYEQYF. In DNA form, the CDR3 reads TGTGCCAGCAGCTCACCGACAGGAGGTCCCTACGAGCAGTACTTC.

J is TRBJ1-2 and V is TRBV9, with 8 bases aligning to TRBD1. The CDR3 covers 15 residues. The junction had 7 bases not matched to a gene; V was cut back by 0 bases and J by 6 bases. The V gene's germline CDR1 is SGDLS and CDR2 YYNGEE. The DNA of the CDR3 is TGTGCCAGCAGCGTAGCCCCAGGGGGCACGGATGGCTACACCTTC. This gives the protein CASSVAPGGTDGYTF.

The chain employs TRBV4-1 and TRBJ2-1; 7 bases fit TRBD1. Germline V CDR1 and CDR2: MGHRA, YSYEKL. After removal of 0 bases from V and 3 bases from J, the junction contained 8 bases not matched to a gene. The CDR3 runs 17 residues. Written as DNA, the CDR3 is TGCGCCAGCAGCCAAGATGTTACGGGACAGTACTACAATGAGCAGTTCTTC. Residues: CASSQDVTGQYYNEQFF.

This CDR3 is CASSPQAGVGQPQHF. The CDR3 DNA follows: TGTGCCAGCAGTCCCCAGGCTGGTGTTGGTCAGCCCCAGCATTTT. This chain uses TRBV28 with TRBJ1-5; D unclear. Germline V gene lookup returns CDR1 MDHEN and CDR2 SYDVKM. The ends were cut back, 5 bases at V and 6 bases at J, with 17 bases in the middle. The CDR3 is made up of 15 amino acids.

J is TRBJ1-4 and V is TRBV4-3, with D perhaps matching TRBD1 (6 bases). V lost 0 bases, J lost 7 bases, and 18 bases lay in between. The CDR3 is 17 amino acids. Germline lookup yields CDR1 LGHNA and CDR2 YSLEER. DNA of the CDR3: TGCGCCAGCAGCCAAGACCTTAGGGGGGGGTGGGGTGAAAAACTGTTTTTT. Translating gives CASSQDLRGGWGEKLFF.

The chain is built from TRBV19 and TRBJ2-2; TRBD1 agrees at 7 bases. After removal of 5 bases from V and 4 bases from J, the junction contained 7 bases not matched to a gene. CDR1 is LNHDA and CDR2 is SQIVND in the germline V gene (reference sequence). The CDR3 has 15 amino acids. As DNA, the CDR3 is TGTGCCAGTAGTTACAGGGGCGCTAGCACCGGGGAGCTGTTTTTT. Translation gives CASSYRGASTGELFF.

The chain couples TRBV7-3 to TRBJ2-1; unclear D gene. The length of the CDR3 is 15 residues. Germline-derived CDR1 and CDR2 are SGHTA and FQGTGA. Between the trimmed V and J ends, which lost 2 bases and 0 bases, there was a span of 8 bases. CDR3 DNA: TGTGCCAGCAGCTTAGTTTTTAGCTCCTACAATGAGCAGTTCTTC. Residues: CASSLVFSSYNEQFF.

The chain combines TRBV29-1 with TRBJ1-3, with D perhaps TRBD1 (5 bases). The CDR3 has 14 residues. Trimming pared 4 bases from V and 2 bases from J, leaving 12 bases between. The germline V gene has CDR1 SQVTM and CDR2 ANQGSEA. CDR3: CSVAGSSTGNTIYF. The CDR3 DNA sequence: TGCAGCGTTGCAGGGTCTTCGACTGGAAACACCATATATTTT.

This chain links TRBV5-8 with TRBJ2-2; D is uncertain. V shed 0 bases and J shed 1 base, with 7 bases lying between them. CDR1 and CDR2 from the germline V gene are SGHTS and YDEGEE. The CDR3 totals 15 residues. Here the CDR3 reads CASSLAVGNTGELFF. CDR3 in DNA: TGTGCCAGCAGCTTGGCCGTCGGGAACACCGGGGAGCTGTTTTTT.

J is TRBJ2-2 and V is TRBV2; D unresolved. With 7 bases removed from V and 4 bases from J, the gap between germline ends came to 4 bases. The germline V gene encodes CDR1 SNHLY and CDR2 FYNNEI. The CDR3 has 11 residues. The chain's CDR3 is CASTSTGELFF. The DNA for the CDR3 is TGTGCCAGCACCTCCACCGGGGAGCTGTTTTTT.

The V gene is TRBV10-1, the J gene TRBJ2-3; D may be TRBD2 (6 bases). The CDR3 is made up of 20 amino acids. V was trimmed by 1 base and J by 4 bases, leaving 27 bases between them. Germline V gives CDR1 WNHNN, CDR2 SYGVQD (reference sequence). CDR3 amino acids: CASSELYALRWGGISDTQYF. The CDR3 DNA reads as TGCGCCAGCAGTGAGTTGTATGCCCTTCGGTGGGGCGGGATATCAGATACGCAGTATTTT.

This chain links TRBV4-2 with TRBJ2-2; 9 bases map to TRBD2. The germline gives CDR1 LGHNA, CDR2 YNFKEQ. Losses at the gene ends were 1 base for V and 7 bases for J; bases not matched to a gene: 4. CDR3 length: 15 residues. The CDR3 reads CASSQGLAADGELFF. The CDR3 bases are TGTGCCAGCAGCCAAGGACTAGCGGCGGACGGGGAGCTGTTTTTT.